One sample yielded the 31 T cell receptor beta chains listed below, sequenced in a study of blood T cell repertoires in COVID-19. The data were produced by immunoSEQ multiplex PCR, yet TCRdb's version contains in-frame clones alone and is incomplete. The sample shows hundreds of thousands of clones, approximately 83% of them seen only once. Sequencing input: peripheral blood. Receptor source: a woman aged 30 to 39 who had recovered from COVID-19.

The V gene is TRBV5-6, the J gene TRBJ2-7; 8 positions match TRBD2. The CDR3 is 14 residues long. J lost 4 bases, V lost 0 bases, and 3 bases had no gene match. Germline assignment: CDR1 SGHDT and CDR2 YYEEEE. The CDR3 sequence: CASSLGREGYEQYF. For the CDR3, the DNA is TGTGCCAGCAGCTTGGGACGGGAGGGATACGAGCAGTACTTC. Using reference TRBV5-6 and TRBJ2-7 for the parts outside the CDR3, the full variable domain is DAGVTQSPTHLIKTRGQQVTLRCSPKSGHDTVSWYQQALGQGPQFIFQYYEEEERQRGNFPDRFSGHQFPNYSSELNVNALLLGDSALYLCASSLGREGYEQYFGPGTRLTVT.

V and J are TRBV5-1 and TRBJ2-3, with D unclear. This CDR3 has 17 residues. The V gene's germline CDR1 is SGHRS and CDR2 YFSETQ. V was cut by 4 bases and J by 1 base, with 19 bases left in between. In DNA form, the CDR3 reads TGCGCCAGCAGCCCGAACCCCGACTCACCCGGCACAGATACGCAGTATTTT. It yields the protein CASSPNPDSPGTDTQYF. Combining the CDR3 with reference TRBV5-1 and TRBJ2-3 gives the whole variable domain KAGVTQTPRYLIKTRGQQVTLSCSPISGHRSVSWYQQTPGQGLQFLFEYFSETQRNKGNFPGRFSGRQFSNSRSEMNVSTLELGDSALYLCASSPNPDSPGTDTQYFGPGTRLTVL.

This clone was seen once. The genes are TRBV27 and TRBJ1-2; TRBD1 agrees at 10 bases. Trimming took 3 bases from V and 8 from J; bases not matched to a gene: 12. CDR1 is MNHEY, CDR2 SMNVEV, per germline (reference sequence). The CDR3 loop spans 16 amino acids. The CDR3 DNA follows: TGTGCCAGCAGTTTTGGGGGACCTGACAGGGGGCACGGCTACACCTTC. This gives the protein CASSFGGPDRGHGYTF.

In its sample, this clone was seen a few times. This chain links TRBV9 with TRBJ2-1; 11 nucleotides align to TRBD2. Germline V gene sequence: CDR1 SGDLS, CDR2 YYNGEE. This CDR3 region has 16 residues. V lost 3 bases to trimming and J lost 5 bases; unmatched junction nucleotides: 7. The DNA for the CDR3 is TGTGCCAGCAGCGCAAGACCGGGACTAGCGGACAATGAGCAGTTCTTC. Protein sequence: CASSARPGLADNEQFF.

V is TRBV19 and J is TRBJ2-1; D gene uncertain. Germline CDR1 is LNHDA and CDR2 is SQIVND (reference sequence). This CDR3 is 16 amino acids long. V was cut by 1 base and J by 1 base, with 11 bases left in between. The CDR3 sequence is CASSIGSLGSYNEQFF. Here the CDR3 DNA reads TGTGCCAGTAGTATAGGATCCCTCGGGTCCTACAATGAGCAGTTCTTC.

This clone was found once. This chain joins TRBV7-2 and TRBJ1-2; 9 bases are shared with TRBD1. From germline, CDR1 is SGHTA and CDR2 FQGNSA. With 1 base clipped from V and 8 bases from J, the junction kept 11 bases outside the gene matches. CDR3 length equals 16 residues. Written as DNA, the CDR3 is TGTGCCAGCAGCTTAGGGGGGACAGGGAGTCCCGACGGCTACACCTTC. This sequence encodes CASSLGGTGSPDGYTF.

The V gene is TRBV19, the J gene TRBJ1-1; unclear D gene. Deletions cut 7 bases from V and 1 base from J, with 7 bases between. The germline CDR1 and CDR2 sequences are LNHDA and SQIVND (reference sequence). This CDR3 comprises 12 residues. CDR3 loop: CASKLSNTEAFF. The DNA for the CDR3 is TGTGCCAGTAAATTATCGAACACTGAAGCTTTCTTT.

The chain joins TRBV5-4 to TRBJ1-2; no reliable D call. The CDR3 spans 13 residues. Trimming removed 5 bases at V and 1 base at J, with 9 bases between. CDR1 and CDR2 from the germline V gene are SGHNT and YYREEE (reference sequence). CDR3 nucleotides: TGTGCCAGCAGTTCCCCCATTAACTATGGCTACACCTTC. The encoded protein is CASSSPINYGYTF.

This chain links TRBV15 with TRBJ1-6; D remains unclear. CDR1 and CDR2 (germline): LNHNV, YYDKDF (reference sequence). This CDR3 contains 14 residues. Trimming took off 5 bases at V and 1 base at J, with 6 bases between the two ends. The CDR3 coding sequence is TGTGCCACCAGCGGCCAGTCCTATAATTCACCCCTCCACTTT. Encoded protein: CATSGQSYNSPLHF.

This chain uses TRBV10-1 with TRBJ2-7; 7 bases align to TRBD1. The V gene's germline CDR1 is WNHNN and CDR2 SYGVQD (reference sequence). CDR3 size: 14 residues. With 6 bases clipped from V and 2 bases from J, the junction kept 7 bases outside the gene matches. CDR3 amino acids: CASSVRDSTYEQYF. The CDR3 nucleotides read TGCGCCAGCAGCGTCCGGGACAGTACCTACGAGCAGTACTTC.

The rearrangement links TRBV6-5 to TRBJ1-4, with TRBD1 as a possible D gene (5 bases). The V end was cut by 5 bases, the J end by 10 bases, with 8 bases between. CDR3 size: 11 residues. Germline loops: CDR1 MNHEY, CDR2 SVGAGI. The DNA for the CDR3 is TGTGCCAGCAGTACCCAGGGAAAACTGTTTTTT. Its translation is CASSTQGKLFF.

This chain joins TRBV5-3 and TRBJ2-7, with TRBD1 identical over 10 bases. TRBV5-3 is recorded as an ORF, its role being uncertain. This CDR3 is 17 amino acids long. Losses at the gene ends were 4 bases for V and 2 bases for J; bases not matched to a gene: 12. CDR3 sequence: CARSGRDRGSVAYEQYF. CDR3 nucleotides: TGTGCCAGAAGCGGCCGGGACAGGGGCTCCGTGGCCTACGAGCAGTACTTC.

The V and J genes are TRBV4-3 and TRBJ2-1; TRBD2 matches at 9 bases. CDR3 length: 15 residues. The V gene end was trimmed by 1 base and the J gene end by 9 bases; junction bases not matched to a gene: 7. CDR1 is LGHNA, CDR2 YSLEER, per germline. Written as DNA, the CDR3 is TGCGCCAGCAGCCAAGGTAGCGGGAGTTTTAGTGAGCAGTTCTTC. Translating it yields CASSQGSGSFSEQFF.

The genes are TRBV19 and TRBJ2-3; the D gene is possibly TRBD1 (6 bases). V was clipped by 10 bases and J by 3 bases, with 14 bases between them. The CDR3 loop spans 13 amino acids. Germline V gene sequence: CDR1 LNHDA, CDR2 SQIVND (reference sequence). The CDR3 spells CATSRRGTDTQYF. For the CDR3, the DNA is TGTGCCACCTCTAGAAGGGGGACAGATACGCAGTATTTT.

The chain is built from TRBV7-2 and TRBJ2-1; no clear D. Germline values: CDR1 SGHTA, CDR2 FQGNSA. This CDR3 spans 14 amino acids. Trimming removed 5 bases at V and 5 bases at J, with 13 bases between. CDR3 coding DNA: TGTGCCAGCAGCACGCTGTCGGGTAACAATGAGCAGTTCTTC. Translating gives CASSTLSGNNEQFF. Supplemented by reference TRBV7-2 and TRBJ2-1, the full variable domain reads GAGVSQSPSNKVTEKGKDVELRCDPISGHTALYWYRQSLGQGLEFLIYFQGNSAPDKSGLPSDRFSAERTGGSVSTLTIQRTQQEDSAVYLCASSTLSGNNEQFFGPGTRLTVL.

The chain joins TRBV5-1 to TRBJ2-7, with D tentatively TRBD1 (6 bases). Germline V gene sequence: CDR1 SGHRS, CDR2 YFSETQ. The V end lost 6 bases, the J end lost 2 bases, and 15 bases lay between the germline ends. The CDR3 runs to 14 residues. CDR3 sequence reads: CASTETGSAYEQYF. CDR3 DNA: TGCGCCAGCACCGAGACAGGATCCGCCTACGAGCAGTACTTC. The complete variable domain, with remaining parts taken from reference TRBV5-1 and TRBJ2-7, reads KAGVTQTPRYLIKTRGQQVTLSCSPISGHRSVSWYQQTPGQGLQFLFEYFSETQRNKGNFPGRFSGRQFSNSRSEMNVSTLELGDSALYLCASTETGSAYEQYFGPGTRLTVT.

The rearrangement links TRBV7-8 to TRBJ2-1, with D maybe TRBD1 (5 bases). The germline V gene has CDR1 SGHVS and CDR2 FQNEAQ. The V end lost 1 base, the J end lost 5 bases, and 12 bases lay between the germline ends. The CDR3 is 15 residues long. CDR3 nucleotides: TGTGCCAGCAGCTTAGTCTGGGCAGGGCACAATGAGCAGTTCTTC. It yields the protein CASSLVWAGHNEQFF.

The V call is TRBV28, the J call TRBJ1-5, with TRBD1 identical over 10 bases. The CDR3 is 14 residues long. The germline V gene encodes CDR1 MDHEN and CDR2 SYDVKM. J was trimmed by 5 bases and V by 6 bases; bases with no gene match: 4. The CDR3 sequence: CASSHDRGHQPQHF. CDR3 sequence (DNA): TGTGCCAGCAGCCATGACAGGGGGCATCAGCCCCAGCATTTT. Combining the CDR3 with reference TRBV28 and TRBJ1-5 gives the whole variable domain DVKVTQSSRYLVKRTGEKVFLECVQDMDHENMFWYRQDPGLGLRLIYFSYDVKMKEKGDIPEGYSVSREKKERFSLILESASTNQTSMYLCASSHDRGHQPQHFGDGTRLSIL.

The chain recombines TRBV3-1 (or the pseudogene TRBV3-2) with TRBJ2-6; D remains ambiguous. CDR3 length: 16 residues. The ends were cut back, 4 bases at V and 0 bases at J, with 10 bases in the middle. The germline V gene has CDR1 LGHDT and CDR2 YNNKEL (reference sequence). For the CDR3, the DNA is TGTGCCAGCAGCCTCCTCTCCCGCTCTGGGGCCAACGTCCTGACTTTC. Translated: CASSLLSRSGANVLTF.

V is TRBV11-2 and J is TRBJ1-1, with D maybe TRBD1 (6 bases). CDR3 size: 16 residues. V lost 3 bases and J lost 0, with 14 bases in between. The V gene's germline CDR1 is SGHAT and CDR2 FQNNGV. The CDR3 region has the DNA TGTGCCAGCAGCTTCTACACAGGGCCATTGAACACTGAAGCTTTCTTT. Protein: CASSFYTGPLNTEAFF.

The J gene is TRBJ1-1, the V gene TRBV12-5, with 7 nucleotides matching TRBD1. The V gene's germline CDR1 is LGHNT and CDR2 FRNRAP. The CDR3 runs 20 residues. V was clipped by 0 bases and J by 0 bases; unmatched bases: 16. The CDR3 is CASGLVLSTGQKQLNTEAFF. CDR3 nucleotide sequence: TGTGCTAGTGGTTTGGTACTCTCGACAGGGCAAAAGCAACTGAACACTGAAGCTTTCTTT.

The chain joins TRBV5-1 to TRBJ1-1; maybe TRBD1 (6 bases). The germline gives CDR1 SGHRS, CDR2 YFSETQ. The CDR3 has 14 residues. Trimming shortened V by 2 bases and J by 4 bases, and 12 bases separated the two germline ends. CDR3 in amino acids: CASSFWTDGTEAFF. DNA for the CDR3: TGCGCCAGCAGCTTCTGGACAGACGGCACTGAAGCTTTCTTT.

This clone occurred many times. The rearrangement links TRBV28 to TRBJ1-5; D may be TRBD1 (5 bases). Germline V gives CDR1 MDHEN, CDR2 SYDVKM. The CDR3 runs 13 residues. The V gene lost 3 bases and the J gene lost 3 bases, with 6 bases spanning the gap. The CDR3 reads CASSLDTNQPQHF. Here the CDR3 DNA reads TGTGCCAGCAGTTTGGACACCAATCAGCCCCAGCATTTT.

The chain is built from TRBV27 and TRBJ1-2, with D unclear. The V gene lost 0 bases and the J gene lost 0 bases, with 8 bases spanning the gap. There are 15 residues in the CDR3. Germline V lookup: CDR1 MNHEY, CDR2 SMNVEV (reference sequence). The CDR3 region has the DNA TGTGCCAGCAGTTTATCGATTCAGACTAACTATGGCTACACCTTC. Its translation: CASSLSIQTNYGYTF.

V gene TRBV10-2 combines with J gene TRBJ2-2; D remains ambiguous. The CDR3 runs 11 residues. Germline V gene lookup returns CDR1 WSHSY and CDR2 SAAADI. Trimming removed 8 bases at V and 8 bases at J, with 9 bases between. The CDR3 DNA reads as TGCGCCAGCTCGGTTGCGGGGGAGCTGTTTTTT. Its translation is CASSVAGELFF.

This clone was observed a few times. This chain connects TRBV5-1 to TRBJ1-4, with 9 bases fitting TRBD1. V was pared by 3 bases and J by 8 bases, with 5 bases of the junction left unmatched. Germline V gives CDR1 SGHRS, CDR2 YFSETQ. The CDR3 has 14 residues. The CDR3 nucleotides are TGCGCCAGCAGCTCTGGGACAGGGCCCGAAAAACTGTTTTTT. Translating it yields CASSSGTGPEKLFF.

This rearrangement joins TRBV4-1 to TRBJ2-3; 13 bases agree with TRBD2. CDR1 MGHRA and CDR2 YSYEKL come from the germline V gene. With 7 bases clipped from V and 3 bases from J, the junction kept 4 bases outside the gene matches. This CDR3 comprises 15 residues. The CDR3 DNA sequence: TGCGCCAGCACTACTAGCGGGGGGGGTACAGATACGCAGTATTTT. Its translation: CASTTSGGGTDTQYF.

CDR3 sequence reads: CATSLSGANVLTF. Written as DNA, the CDR3 is TGTGCCACCAGCCTTTCTGGGGCCAACGTCCTGACTTTC. The chain combines TRBV24-1 with TRBJ2-6; D uncertain. Germline V lookup: CDR1 KGHDR, CDR2 SFDVKD. V was cut by 7 bases and J by 1 base, with 4 bases left in between. The CDR3 has 13 amino acids.

V gene TRBV7-2 combines with J gene TRBJ2-1; tentatively, D is TRBD1 (5 bases). Deletions cut 4 bases from V and 2 bases from J, with 15 bases between. This CDR3 has 16 residues. Germline CDR1 SGHTA, CDR2 FQGNSA. The CDR3 bases are TGTGCCAGCAGCTCCCATGGCAGGGAACCCTACAATGAGCAGTTCTTC. Protein product: CASSSHGREPYNEQFF. The variable domain in full, with the rest retrieved from reference TRBV7-2 and TRBJ2-1, is GAGVSQSPSNKVTEKGKDVELRCDPISGHTALYWYRQSLGQGLEFLIYFQGNSAPDKSGLPSDRFSAERTGGSVSTLTIQRTQQEDSAVYLCASSSHGREPYNEQFFGPGTRLTVL.

The chain is built from TRBV13 and TRBJ2-3; D is possibly TRBD2 (5 bases). This CDR3 has 15 amino acids. V lost 1 base and J 0 bases, leaving 8 bases between the germline ends. Germline V gene sequence: CDR1 PRHDT, CDR2 FYEKMQ (reference sequence). The CDR3 sequence: CASSLVSGSTDTQYF. For the CDR3, the DNA is TGTGCCAGCAGCTTAGTCAGCGGAAGCACAGATACGCAGTATTTT.

CDR3: CASSDSSNQPQHF. CDR3 DNA sequence: TGTGCCAGCAGTGACAGTAGCAATCAGCCCCAGCATTTT. The chain combines TRBV6-2 or TRBV6-3 with TRBJ1-5, with TRBD1 as a possible D gene (5 bases). Germline loops: CDR1 MNHEY, CDR2 SVGEGT. Trimming pared 5 bases from V and 0 bases from J, leaving 5 bases between. The CDR3 extends over 13 amino acids.